This TCR beta chain was sequenced in a study of hypomethylating agent response in myelodysplastic syndrome. Study-level background: Most often mutated was TET2, found in 5 of 11 patients. Complete response or hematologic improvement counted as response; others were non-responders.

General observations from the study: Control donors' ages did not match those of MDS patients.

A word on this clone: Its specificity is not known.

The length of the CDR3 is 13 residues. V gave up 6 bases and J gave up 5 bases, with 14 bases separating them. The germline V gene has CDR1 MNHEY and CDR2 SVGAGI. Per the authors' pipeline: Previously reported viral-epitope specificity per VDJdb covered 1.5% to 2% of about 150,000 unique clonotypes. The assay was immunoSEQ multiplex PCR, and TCRdb's table has in-frame clones only and misses some. From that table come the V and J calls and clone size; the DNA was used to work out D and trimming. The sample lists about 5,400 clones; around 78% were seen once. V is TRBV6-5 and J is TRBJ2-7; D unclear. The receptor was isolated from a human donor with myelodysplastic syndrome. The sequences come from bone marrow, collected before or after starting hypomethylating agent treatment for myelodysplastic syndrome (not recorded which). The CDR3 region is CASSLLEGHEQYF. DNA for the CDR3: TGTGCCAGCAGCTTACTCGAAGGGCACGAGCAGTACTTC.